Shown below are 25 T cell receptor beta chains from a single sample sequenced in a study of T cells in Graves' hyperthyroidism and ophthalmopathy. Researchers took RNA transcripts and amplified the TCR beta CDR3 regions from them. The HTBI set primed first-round TCR CDR3 RT-PCR. TCRdb processed the multiplex PCR reads anew with MiXCR; each CDR3 protein has one entry. The data contain some 570,000 distinct CDR3 sequences, 17% of them seen just once; the ten biggest clones take up roughly 18%. Sequences were obtained from blood. These receptors were taken from a woman aged 18-29 years with Graves' ophthalmopathy.

At least ten counts were recorded for this clonotype. The chain is built from TRBV28 and TRBJ2-7; 9 bases agree with TRBD1. The CDR3 extends over 15 amino acids. From germline, CDR1 is MDHEN and CDR2 SYDVKM. V trimming: 2 bases; J trimming: 4 bases; junction bases outside the gene matches: 6. CDR3 protein: CASSLTGGVSYEQYF. In nucleotides, the CDR3 is TGTGCCAGCAGTTTAACAGGGGGCGTTTCTTACGAGCAGTACTTC.

V and J are TRBV7-3 and TRBJ1-5, with D perhaps TRBD1 (6 bases). CDR1 and CDR2 from the germline V gene are SGHTA and FQGTGA. The CDR3 contains 18 residues. V lost 6 bases, J lost 0 bases, and 21 bases lay in between. The CDR3: CASSSTEMTGLSNQPQHF. The CDR3 nucleotides read TGTGCCAGCAGTTCGACAGAAATGACAGGCCTTAGCAATCAGCCCCAGCATTTT.

The rearrangement joins TRBV27 to TRBJ1-1; 11 bases line up with TRBD1. CDR3 length equals 16 residues. V trimming: 3 bases; J trimming: 1 base; junction bases outside the gene matches: 4. Germline V gene data show CDR1 as MNHEY and CDR2 as SMNVEV (reference sequence). For the CDR3, the DNA is TGTGCCAGCAGTTTTTCGGGGACAGGGGGGAACACTGAAGCTTTCTTT. Translation gives CASSFSGTGGNTEAFF.

A word on this clonotype: This clone may be a read error of a much larger clone one base away. The genes are TRBV7-2 and TRBJ2-7; no firm D call. This CDR3 has 14 amino acids. Germline V gene sequence: CDR1 SGHTA, CDR2 FQGNSA. Trimming took 5 bases from V and 0 from J, leaving 11 bases between them. CDR3 coding DNA: TGTGCCAGCAGCCCTGACCTCAGCTCCTACGAGCAGTACTTC. The encoded protein is CASSPDLSSYEQYF.

The sample holds many counts of this clonotype. This chain links TRBV5-8 with TRBJ1-2; D gene uncertain. V was clipped by 6 bases and J by 5 bases, with 17 bases between them. Germline CDR1 and CDR2: SGHTS and YDEGEE. This CDR3 has 14 amino acids. The CDR3: CASTNVTRSYGYTF. CDR3 DNA: TGTGCCAGCACCAACGTGACTCGATCTTATGGCTACACCTTC.

The sample holds many counts of this clonotype. The genes are TRBV6-2 or TRBV6-3 and TRBJ2-1; D gene uncertain. Germline V gene data show CDR1 as MNHEY and CDR2 as SVGEGT. This CDR3 region has 18 residues. V was pared by 2 bases and J by 2 bases, with 19 bases between. CDR3 nucleotides: TGTGCCAGCAGTTACGCCCCAGTGGCAAGCAGAACCTACAATGAGCAGTTCTTC. It specifies CASSYAPVASRTYNEQFF.

At least ten counts were recorded for this clonotype. In DNA form, the CDR3 reads TGTGCCAGCAGGGACAGGGGCGTCCGCAATCAGCCCCAGCATTTT. Translation gives CASRDRGVRNQPQHF. The chain joins TRBV6-2 or TRBV6-3 to TRBJ1-5; 9 positions agree with TRBD1. CDR3 size: 15 residues. Germline-derived CDR1 and CDR2 are MNHEY and SVGEGT. The V segment lost 6 bases and the J segment 2 bases; nucleotides outside the gene matches: 5.

Many counts were recorded for this clonotype. The chain employs TRBV12-3 or TRBV12-4 and TRBJ1-1; D gene uncertain. Trimming stripped 7 bases from V and 2 bases from J, with 14 bases between. This CDR3 spans 14 amino acids. In DNA, the CDR3 is TGTGCCAGCATTTTTGGCAGGAGCAACACTGAAGCTTTCTTT. Translating gives CASIFGRSNTEAFF.

This clonotype turned up a few times. This chain links TRBV10-2 with TRBJ2-1, with 9 bases aligning to TRBD2. The length of the CDR3 is 16 residues. The germline gives CDR1 WSHSY, CDR2 SAAADI. Unmatched junction bases numbered 6, after V lost 1 base and J lost 5 bases. The CDR3, as DNA: TGCGCCAGCAGTGAGTGGCGGGGGGGCATCAACAATGAGCAGTTCTTC. It is translated as CASSEWRGGINNEQFF.

This clonotype was found many times. The chain carries TRBV5-1 and TRBJ2-3; no firm D call. Germline assignment: CDR1 SGHRS and CDR2 YFSETQ. The CDR3 spans 16 residues. Trimming took off 4 bases at V and 6 bases at J, with 21 bases between the two ends. CDR3 in DNA: TGCGCCAGCAGCGACTTAGCAACCCGAAATGGGGATACGCAGTATTTT. Protein sequence: CASSDLATRNGDTQYF.

On this clonotype itself: A read error may account for a junction end that differs from germline. The chain recombines TRBV7-8 with TRBJ2-3; TRBD2 aligns across 12 bases. Germline values: CDR1 SGHVS, CDR2 FQNEAQ. The CDR3 runs to 16 residues. The DNA for the CDR3 is TGTGCCAGCAGCCTAGCGGGGGGGCAAGTGAGAGATACGCAGTATTTT. This sequence encodes CASSLAGGQVRDTQYF.

This clonotype was recorded at least ten times. This chain links TRBV5-6 with TRBJ2-3; unclear D gene. V lost 4 bases to trimming and J lost 0 bases, with 9 bases between them. This CDR3 region has 14 residues. Per the germline V gene, CDR1 is SGHDT and CDR2 is YYEEEE. CDR3 protein: CASSPKDSTDTQYF. In DNA form, the CDR3 reads TGTGCCAGCAGCCCGAAGGACAGCACAGATACGCAGTATTTT.

This clonotype was observed many times. The V gene is TRBV4-1, the J gene TRBJ1-1, with D possibly TRBD1 on 6 matching bases. This CDR3 is built from 15 residues. V lost 1 base and J lost 1, with 10 bases in between. Germline CDR1 and CDR2: MGHRA and YSYEKL. In DNA, the CDR3 is TGCGCCAGCAGCCAAGCTGGCAGGGGGAACACTGAAGCTTTCTTT. It is translated as CASSQAGRGNTEAFF.

This clonotype was observed at least ten times. The rearrangement uses TRBV5-5 and TRBJ1-5; D perhaps matches TRBD1 (6 bases). Between the trimmed V and J ends, which lost 3 bases and 6 bases, there was a span of 22 bases. From germline, CDR1 is SGHKS and CDR2 YYEKEE (reference sequence). CDR3 length: 17 residues. CDR3 in amino acids: CASSSREAGEAVQPQHF. For the CDR3, the DNA is TGTGCCAGCAGCTCGCGTGAAGCAGGGGAGGCGGTTCAGCCCCAGCATTTT.

The table lists this clonotype with many counts. The chain employs TRBV6-2 or TRBV6-3 and TRBJ2-1; possible D gene TRBD1, 6 bases. Trimming stripped 2 bases from V and 6 bases from J, with 14 bases between. Germline assignment: CDR1 MNHEY and CDR2 SVGEGT. The CDR3 sequence is 15 residues long. The CDR3 protein is CASSYRREGVNEQFF. The CDR3 DNA reads as TGTGCCAGCAGTTACAGGCGCGAGGGGGTCAATGAGCAGTTCTTC.

This chain joins TRBV6-5 and TRBJ1-1, with 10 bases that match TRBD1. The CDR3 has 13 amino acids. V shed 5 bases, J shed 11 bases, and the junction held 8 bases outside the gene matches. Per germline, CDR1 MNHEY and CDR2 SVGAGI. This CDR3 is CASSTDRGRPAFF. As DNA, the CDR3 is TGTGCCAGCAGTACCGACAGGGGGCGACCGGCTTTCTTT.

V usage is TRBV29-1 and J usage is TRBJ1-2; D is uncertain. Germline values: CDR1 SQVTM, CDR2 ANQGSEA. V lost 5 bases and J lost 5, with 9 bases in between. This CDR3 is 11 amino acids long. This CDR3 is CSVRPAYGYTF. The CDR3 nucleotides are TGCAGCGTTCGCCCTGCTTATGGCTACACCTTC.

This clonotype has at least ten counts. The J gene is TRBJ2-1, the V gene TRBV12-3 or TRBV12-4; D possibly matches TRBD1 or TRBD2 (5 bases each). The CDR3 contains 14 residues. V lost 0 bases and J 9 bases, leaving 12 bases between the germline ends. The chain's CDR3 is CASSLATGTTEQFF. CDR3 coding DNA: TGTGCCAGCAGTTTAGCGACCGGGACCACTGAGCAGTTCTTC.

This clonotype was seen more than once but under ten times. The chain carries TRBV6-2 or TRBV6-3 and TRBJ2-7; 9 nucleotides match TRBD2. The CDR3 has 15 residues. V shed 6 bases, J shed 6 bases, and the junction held 12 bases outside the gene matches. CDR1 and CDR2 from the germline V gene are MNHEY and SVGEGT. CDR3 sequence: CASRSDSGGPLEQYF. The CDR3 nucleotides are TGTGCCAGCAGATCAGATAGCGGGGGCCCGCTCGAGCAGTACTTC.

This clonotype was recorded at least ten times. J is TRBJ1-6 and V is TRBV10-3, with D unclear. Germline CDR1 is ENHRY and CDR2 is SYGVKD. V was shortened by 11 bases and J by 9 bases, with 17 bases between the two germline ends. The CDR3 runs 13 residues. The CDR3 bases are TGTGCCTCCATGAGGACCGACGGTTCACCCCTCCACTTT. It translates to CASMRTDGSPLHF.

The CDR3 loop reads CASRYRGRTDTQYF. The CDR3, as DNA: TGTGCCAGCAGGTACAGGGGGCGGACAGATACGCAGTATTTT. The chain has TRBV7-2 and TRBJ2-3; 9 bases agree with TRBD1. Per germline, CDR1 SGHTA and CDR2 FQGNSA. J lost 3 bases, V lost 6 bases, and 4 bases had no gene match. CDR3 size: 14 residues.

This clonotype was recorded at least ten times. The chain joins TRBV6-2 or TRBV6-3 to TRBJ2-7; the D gene could be TRBD1 or TRBD2 (5 bases each). The germline V gene has CDR1 MNHEY and CDR2 SVGEGT. This CDR3 has 15 amino acids. V lost 8 bases to trimming and J lost 4 bases, with 21 bases between them. Here the CDR3 DNA reads TGTGCCAGCTGGGGGTCCATGTTTCTGGGATACGAGCAGTACTTC. Its translation is CASWGSMFLGYEQYF.

This clonotype was counted ten times or more. The chain employs TRBV28 and TRBJ2-3, with 9 positions matching TRBD2. After removal of 6 bases from V and 0 bases from J, the junction contained 4 bases not matched to a gene. Germline V CDR1 and CDR2: MDHEN, SYDVKM. The CDR3 loop spans 15 amino acids. CDR3 nucleotides: TGTGCCAGCAGGGTGACTAGCGGAAGCACAGATACGCAGTATTTT. Its protein is CASRVTSGSTDTQYF.

This clonotype was detected ten times or more. This chain links TRBV12-3 or TRBV12-4 with TRBJ1-5; 8 bases align to TRBD1. V gave up 5 bases and J gave up 0 bases; unmatched junction bases: 12. The CDR3 sequence is 18 residues long. In nucleotides, the CDR3 is TGTGCCAGCAGTCCTCGGACAGGGATTGATTTTAGCAATCAGCCCCAGCATTTT. Translation gives CASSPRTGIDFSNQPQHF.

In its sample, this clonotype was seen many times. The chain employs TRBV27 and TRBJ2-1, with no clear D. The CDR3 is 13 residues long. Germline lookup yields CDR1 MNHEY and CDR2 SMNVEV (reference sequence). The V end lost 2 bases, the J end lost 3 bases, and 5 bases lay between the germline ends. The CDR3 spells CASSLRYYNEQFF. As DNA, the CDR3 is TGTGCCAGCAGTTTACGCTACTACAATGAGCAGTTCTTC.